This T cell receptor (beta chain) was identified during a study of T cell repertoires in cytomegalovirus infection. Overall study: The study used recently identified HLA-C-restricted and well-studied HLA-B-restricted CMV epitopes. Signatures in public TCR beta sequences pointed to both CMV infection and matching HLA type. General observations from the study: The cumulative frequency of public TCR beta families distinguished individuals who carried CMV together with the relevant HLA. HLA-C-restricted CMV-specific TCR beta clonotypes were dominant in the ex vivo response.

The CDR3 extends over 14 amino acids. Per germline, CDR1 SGDLS and CDR2 YYNGEE. On this clonotype itself: What it recognizes is unknown. A read error may account for a junction end that differs from germline.

From the reads, TCRdb called clonotypes with MiXCR, one entry per CDR3 protein. The table has about a million distinct CDR3 sequences, 31% seen once. Sequenced material: cultured CD8+ T cells from PBMCs, taken from culture after CMV antigen stimulation. The source of this sequence is a human donor in good health (CMV status not recorded). Some clones in this sample may be carry-over from other donors' samples. V gene TRBV9 combines with J gene TRBJ2-7; D remains ambiguous. The CDR3 spells CASSATGLSYEQYF. CDR3 nucleotide sequence: TGTGCCAGCAGCGCCACGGGTTTATCCTACGAGCAGTATTTC.